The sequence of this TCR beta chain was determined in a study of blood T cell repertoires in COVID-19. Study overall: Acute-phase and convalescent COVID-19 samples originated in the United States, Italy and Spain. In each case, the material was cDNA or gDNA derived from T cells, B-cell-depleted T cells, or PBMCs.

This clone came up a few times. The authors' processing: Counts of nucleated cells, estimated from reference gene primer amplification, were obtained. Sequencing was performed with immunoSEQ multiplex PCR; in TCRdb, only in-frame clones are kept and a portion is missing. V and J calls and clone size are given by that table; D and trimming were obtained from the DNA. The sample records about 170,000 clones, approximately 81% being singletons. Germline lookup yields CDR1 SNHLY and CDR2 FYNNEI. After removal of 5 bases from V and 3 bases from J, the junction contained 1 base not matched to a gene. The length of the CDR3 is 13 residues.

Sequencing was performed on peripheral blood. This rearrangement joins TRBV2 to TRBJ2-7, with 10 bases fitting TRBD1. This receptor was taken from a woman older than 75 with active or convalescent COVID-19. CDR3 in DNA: TGTGCCAGCAGTCGGACAGGGGGCTACGAGCAGTACTTC. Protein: CASSRTGGYEQYF.